These 21 T cell receptor beta chains share one sample of origin, sequenced in a study of beta chain features in type 1 diabetes. The study, taken as a whole, reports: Researchers report that Type 1 diabetes patients had moderately but significantly shorter TCRB CDR3s across all four CD4+ subsets.

Reverse transcribing all isolated RNA meant expressed TCRB transcripts were sequenced. The data were produced by immunoSEQ multiplex PCR, yet TCRdb's version contains in-frame clones alone and is incomplete. The data show about 340,000 clones, with roughly 13% seen just once and about 0.016% held by the top ten. Their recognized antigens are unknown. Sequencing was performed on naive CD4+ T cells from blood. The receptors derive from a woman aged 18-29 years with type 1 diabetes.

The CDR3 DNA follows: TGTGCCTGGAGTCCCGGAGCCAAAGGGACCCAGTACTTC. This translates into CAWSPGAKGTQYF. The chain employs TRBV30 and TRBJ2-5; D is uncertain. Deletions cut 2 bases from V and 7 bases from J, with 14 bases between. CDR1 is GTSNPN and CDR2 is SVGIG in the germline V gene (reference sequence). CDR3 length: 13 amino acids.

There are a few counts of this clone. The V and J genes are TRBV19 and TRBJ2-1; 10 bases are shared with TRBD1. Losses at the gene ends were 5 bases for V and 8 bases for J; bases not matched to a gene: 6. CDR1 and CDR2 from the germline V gene are LNHDA and SQIVND (reference sequence). The CDR3 covers 14 residues. The DNA of the CDR3 is TGTGCCAGTAGTCCACGGGACAGGGGCTATGAGCAGTTCTTC. It encodes CASSPRDRGYEQFF.

The chain has TRBV7-2 and TRBJ1-4; no clear D gene. Trimming pared 3 bases from V and 0 bases from J, leaving 11 bases between. The CDR3 sequence is 16 residues long. The germline V gene has CDR1 SGHTA and CDR2 FQGNSA. For the CDR3, the DNA is TGTGCCAGCAGCTTCGAGCAGGCCTCAACTAATGAAAAACTGTTTTTT. Translation gives CASSFEQASTNEKLFF.

CDR3 amino acids: CASSPEDSSNYGYTF. In nucleotides, the CDR3 is TGTGCCAGCTCACCAGAGGACAGCTCTAACTATGGCTACACCTTC. This rearrangement joins TRBV18 to TRBJ1-2; D perhaps matches TRBD1 (6 bases). Germline assignment: CDR1 KGHSH and CDR2 LQKENI. Deletions cut 2 bases from V and 0 bases from J, with 10 bases between. This CDR3 contains 15 residues.

V and J are TRBV30 and TRBJ2-1; 8 bases match TRBD1. The CDR3 spans 14 residues. Germline loops: CDR1 GTSNPN, CDR2 SVGIG (reference sequence). The V segment lost 5 bases and the J segment 7 bases; nucleotides outside the gene matches: 10. CDR3 nucleotides: TGTGCCTGGCTAAGGCAGGGGGCGTTTAATGAGCAGTTCTTC. Translated, it gives CAWLRQGAFNEQFF. The full variable domain, in which reference TRBV30 and TRBJ2-1 provide the parts outside the CDR3, is SQTIHQWPATLVQPVGSPLSLECTVEGTSNPNLYWYRQAAGRGLQLLFYSVGIGQISSEVPQNLSASRPQDRQFILSSKKLLLSDSGFYLCAWLRQGAFNEQFFGPGTRLTVL.

This clone was detected only a few times. The genes are TRBV2 and TRBJ1-2; tentative D call: TRBD1 (5 bases). Trimming left V 7 bases short and J 3 bases short, with 12 bases between. The CDR3 has 13 residues. Germline values: CDR1 SNHLY, CDR2 FYNNEI. DNA of the CDR3: TGTGCCAGCATGGACAACTCCGACTATGGCTACACCTTC. It specifies CASMDNSDYGYTF.

This rearrangement joins TRBV5-6 to TRBJ1-2; D gene unclear. CDR1 is SGHDT, CDR2 YYEEEE, per germline. Trimming left V 0 bases short and J 2 bases short, with 8 bases between. The length of the CDR3 is 14 residues. The CDR3 coding sequence is TGTGCCAGCAGCTTGGGTCAGGCGAACTATGGCTACACCTTC. Its translation: CASSLGQANYGYTF.

The V call is TRBV19, the J call TRBJ2-2; D is possibly TRBD1 (5 bases). The ends were cut back, 6 bases at V and 4 bases at J, with 12 bases in the middle. This CDR3 has 14 residues. Germline V gene lookup returns CDR1 LNHDA and CDR2 SQIVND (reference sequence). CDR3: CASSAGRSTGELFF. Written as DNA, the CDR3 is TGTGCCAGTAGCGCAGGGCGAAGCACCGGGGAGCTGTTTTTT.

This clone showed up just a few times. The J gene is TRBJ2-3, the V gene TRBV7-2, with 8 bases that match TRBD2. Germline loops: CDR1 SGHTA, CDR2 FQGNSA. The trim removed 3 bases at V and 2 bases at J, leaving 7 bases unmatched. The CDR3 length is 16 residues. This CDR3 reads CASSFMAGGSTDTQYF. The DNA of the CDR3 is TGTGCCAGCAGCTTCATGGCGGGAGGCTCCACAGATACGCAGTATTTT. Together with reference TRBV7-2 and TRBJ2-3, the CDR3 gives the full variable domain: GAGVSQSPSNKVTEKGKDVELRCDPISGHTALYWYRQSLGQGLEFLIYFQGNSAPDKSGLPSDRFSAERTGGSVSTLTIQRTQQEDSAVYLCASSFMAGGSTDTQYFGPGTRLTVL.

In its sample, this clone was seen a few times. The rearrangement links TRBV11-2 to TRBJ2-3; 9 nucleotides match TRBD2. Trimming took 4 bases from V and 4 from J; bases not matched to a gene: 9. The CDR3 contains 16 residues. The germline gives CDR1 SGHAT, CDR2 FQNNGV. The CDR3 coding sequence is TGTGCCAGCAGCTCCCCCCCGGGACTAGCTGCAGATACGCAGTATTTT. Translated: CASSSPPGLAADTQYF. Drawing the rest from reference TRBV11-2 and TRBJ2-3, the complete variable domain is EAGVAQSPRYKIIEKRQSVAFWCNPISGHATLYWYQQILGQGPKLLIQFQNNGVVDDSQLPKDRFSAERLKGVDSTLKIQPAKLEDSAVYLCASSSPPGLAADTQYFGPGTRLTVL.

The CDR3 here is CAWRGGGWETQYF. The CDR3 DNA reads as TGTGCCTGGAGGGGCGGGGGCTGGGAGACCCAGTACTTC. The rearrangement uses TRBV30 and TRBJ2-5; a weak D match, TRBD2 (7 bases). This CDR3 is built from 13 residues. Trimming removed 3 bases from V and 5 bases from J, with 13 bases in between. The V gene's germline CDR1 is GTSNPN and CDR2 SVGIG (reference sequence).

This clone was counted only a few times. This rearrangement joins TRBV6-5 to TRBJ2-3; 8 bases are a match to TRBD2. Germline assignment: CDR1 MNHEY and CDR2 SVGAGI. With 2 bases clipped from V and 7 bases from J, the junction kept 8 bases outside the gene matches. There are 15 residues in the CDR3. Here the CDR3 DNA reads TGTGCCAGCAGTTACAGTCTAGCGGGTGCTTATACGCAGTATTTT. It specifies CASSYSLAGAYTQYF.

The chain uses TRBV9 and TRBJ1-1; D uncertain. The CDR3 contains 15 residues. V was pared by 3 bases and J by 0 bases, with 12 bases between. Germline lookup yields CDR1 SGDLS and CDR2 YYNGEE. CDR3 residues: CASSAYSRMNTEAFF. As DNA, the CDR3 is TGTGCCAGCAGCGCTTACAGTCGGATGAACACTGAAGCTTTCTTT.

This clone came up a few times. CDR3 coding DNA: TGTGCCAGCAGTCCGGGGACTAGAAACAATGAGCAGTTCTTC. This translates into CASSPGTRNNEQFF. The chain carries TRBV28 and TRBJ2-1; 8 bases align to TRBD2. Germline values: CDR1 MDHEN, CDR2 SYDVKM. V shed 5 bases and J 5 bases; nucleotides not matched to a gene: 5. The CDR3 runs 14 residues.

The chain couples TRBV5-4 to TRBJ2-1, with TRBD2 matching 8 bases. The J segment lost 6 bases and the V segment lost 1 base, leaving 6 bases of the junction unmatched. Germline-derived CDR1 and CDR2 are SGHNT and YYREEE (reference sequence). The CDR3 covers 15 residues. The CDR3 DNA is TGTGCCAGCAGCTTGCCCGGGACTAGTTTCAATGAGCAGTTCTTC. It yields the protein CASSLPGTSFNEQFF.

The chain is built from TRBV5-1 and TRBJ2-5, with a tentative D call TRBD1 (6 bases). Looked up from germline, CDR1 is SGHRS and CDR2 is YFSETQ. Trimming removed 0 bases at V and 4 bases at J, with 10 bases between. This CDR3 contains 14 residues. The CDR3 sequence: CASSLGGPGETQYF. DNA for the CDR3: TGCGCCAGCAGCTTGGGGGGGCCGGGAGAGACCCAGTACTTC.

This clone has more than one count but fewer than ten. The CDR3 DNA reads TGTGCCAGCAGGCCTCCCCGTGGGGCTAGCACAGATACGCAGTATTTT. It codes for CASRPPRGASTDTQYF. The V call is TRBV7-9, the J call TRBJ2-3, with D perhaps TRBD1 (5 bases). The V and J ends lost 6 bases and 0 bases respectively, with 16 bases between them. Germline CDR1 is SEHNR and CDR2 is FQNEAQ (reference sequence). This CDR3 is built from 16 residues. Supplemented by reference TRBV7-9 and TRBJ2-3, the full variable domain reads DTGVSQNPRHKITKRGQNVTFRCDPISEHNRLYWYRQTLGQGPEFLTYFQNEAQLEKSRLLSDRFSAERPKGSFSTLEIQRTEQGDSAMYLCASRPPRGASTDTQYFGPGTRLTVL.

The genes are TRBV6-1 and TRBJ2-7; TRBD2 aligns across 10 bases. The length of the CDR3 is 15 residues. With V trimmed by 4 bases and J by 2 bases, 5 bases remained unmatched. Germline CDR1 is MNHNS and CDR2 is SASEGT. The CDR3 sequence is CASSVPSGSAYEQYF. The CDR3 region has the DNA TGTGCCAGCAGTGTACCTAGCGGGAGTGCCTACGAGCAGTACTTC.

The rearrangement links TRBV5-4 to TRBJ1-1; D gene unclear. Germline assignment: CDR1 SGHNT and CDR2 YYREEE (reference sequence). Trimming removed 4 bases from V and 7 bases from J, with 14 bases in between. The CDR3 spans 13 residues. CDR3 in amino acids: CASSKGGRGEAFF. The CDR3 DNA follows: TGTGCCAGCAGCAAAGGCGGCCGCGGTGAAGCTTTCTTT.

This clone was detected a few times. This chain joins TRBV30 and TRBJ1-3, with D tentatively TRBD1 (5 bases). From germline, CDR1 is GTSNPN and CDR2 SVGIG (reference sequence). With 4 bases removed from V and 4 bases from J, the gap between germline ends came to 14 bases. The CDR3 covers 14 residues. The CDR3 is CAWTQGYEGNTIYF. The CDR3, as DNA: TGTGCCTGGACTCAGGGTTATGAGGGAAACACCATATATTTT.

This rearrangement joins TRBV7-2 to TRBJ2-1, with 9 bases matching TRBD2. The CDR3 consists of 15 residues. Germline loops: CDR1 SGHTA, CDR2 FQGNSA. V lost 5 bases, J lost 5 bases, and 7 bases stayed unmatched. The chain's CDR3 is CASSAGTSRHNEQFF. The CDR3 bases are TGTGCCAGCAGCGCAGGGACTAGCAGACACAATGAGCAGTTCTTC.